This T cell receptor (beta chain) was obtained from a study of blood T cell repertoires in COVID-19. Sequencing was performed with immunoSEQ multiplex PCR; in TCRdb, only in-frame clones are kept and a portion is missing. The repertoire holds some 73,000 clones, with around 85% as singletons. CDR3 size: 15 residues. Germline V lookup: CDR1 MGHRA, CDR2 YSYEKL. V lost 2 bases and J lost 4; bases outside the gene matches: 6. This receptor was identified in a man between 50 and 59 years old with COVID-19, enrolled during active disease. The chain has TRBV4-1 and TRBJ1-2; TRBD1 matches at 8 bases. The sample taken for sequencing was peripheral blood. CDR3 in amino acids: CASSQQTGQVYGYTF. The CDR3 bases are TGCGCCAGCAGCCAACAAACGGGACAGGTCTATGGCTACACCTTC.